This section outlines one T cell receptor (beta chain) sequence together with its context. This sample stems from a study of metastatic and nonmetastatic thyroid tumors. The wider study: Where malignant and benign thyroid patients were concerned, repertoires were compared across blood and tumor or nodule tissue.

Germline V CDR1 and CDR2: SGHTA, FQGTGA. Trimming pared 3 bases from V and 6 bases from J, leaving 9 bases between. There are 13 residues in the CDR3. There were no patients who had received any treatment before thyroid surgery. Original processing methods: A classifier of distant metastasis in papillary thyroid cancer was built from CDR3 differences (across clinicopathological groups). With MiXCR, TCRdb called clones anew from the PCR reads. For this entry, the V and J calls and clone size follow TCRdb and not the study's own pipeline. Of more than 9,000 clones in the sample, 25% to 30% were seen once.

The sequence was collected from a male donor with papillary thyroid cancer or a benign thyroid nodule (not recorded which). Some clones in this sample may be carry-over from other donors' samples. The sequenced sample consisted of tumor tissue. This chain links TRBV7-3 with TRBJ2-1; possible D gene TRBD2, 6 bases. CDR3 coding DNA: TGTGCCAGCAGCTTGGAGGGTCTCAATGAGCAGTTCTTC. Encoded protein: CASSLEGLNEQFF.